This T cell receptor (beta chain) is from a study of blood T cells in healthy people across ages. The germline V gene has CDR1 SGHDN and CDR2 FVKESK. This CDR3 comprises 16 residues. Concerning this clonotype: A junction end diverges from the germline sequence, so it may reflect a read error.

It was with a sample-barcoded 5' primer and a J-beta primer mix that a second PCR of roughly 6 to 12 cycles was run. TCRdb re-called the 5' RACE reads with MiXCR, one entry per CDR3 protein. The table lists 750,000 or so distinct CDR3 sequences, around 25% of them singletons, with roughly 9% in the top ten. This same sample was also part of a study on T cells of mothers and their children.

This sequence was found in a boy aged 5-17 years in good health. Sequenced material: blood. The chain recombines TRBV14 with TRBJ1-4; no definite D call. The CDR3 is CASSAIGGRVGEKLFF. The CDR3 DNA reads as TGCGCCAGCAGCGCGATCGGAGGGAGGGTGGGTGAAAAACTGTTTTTT.